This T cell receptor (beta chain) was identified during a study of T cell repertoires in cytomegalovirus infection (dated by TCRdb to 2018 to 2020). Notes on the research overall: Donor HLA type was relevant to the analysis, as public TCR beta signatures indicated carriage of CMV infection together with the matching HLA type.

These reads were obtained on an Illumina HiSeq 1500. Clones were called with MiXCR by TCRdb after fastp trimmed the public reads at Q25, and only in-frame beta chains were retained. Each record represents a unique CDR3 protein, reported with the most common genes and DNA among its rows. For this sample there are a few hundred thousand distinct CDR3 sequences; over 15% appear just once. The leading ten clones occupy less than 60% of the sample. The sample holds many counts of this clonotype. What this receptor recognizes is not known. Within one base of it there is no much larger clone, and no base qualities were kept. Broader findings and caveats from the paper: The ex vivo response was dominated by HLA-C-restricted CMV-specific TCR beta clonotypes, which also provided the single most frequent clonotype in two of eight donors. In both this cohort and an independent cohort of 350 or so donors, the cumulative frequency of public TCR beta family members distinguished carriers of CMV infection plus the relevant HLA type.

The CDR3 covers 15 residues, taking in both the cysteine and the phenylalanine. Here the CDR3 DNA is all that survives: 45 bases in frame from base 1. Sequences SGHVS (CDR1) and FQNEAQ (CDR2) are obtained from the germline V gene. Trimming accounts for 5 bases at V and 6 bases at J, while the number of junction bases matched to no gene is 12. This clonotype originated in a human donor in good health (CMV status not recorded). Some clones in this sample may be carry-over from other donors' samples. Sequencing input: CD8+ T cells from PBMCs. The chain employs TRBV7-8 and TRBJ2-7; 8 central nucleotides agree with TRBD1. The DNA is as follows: TGTGCCAGCAGCCGTTCGACAGGGGTTAGGCGCGAGCAGTACTTC. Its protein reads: CASSRSTGVRREQYF.